The 19 T cell receptor beta chains listed next were all sequenced from one sample in a study of cytomegalovirus exposure and HLA in healthy donors. The PCR contained 60 Vbeta and 13 Jbeta primers. Generated by immunoSEQ multiplex PCR, the TCRdb table keeps only in-frame clones and is missing some. The table lists under 200,000 clones, 70% to 80% of them singletons. Sample: PBMCs. The receptors originated from a woman aged 40 to 50 in good health and CMV-seronegative.

The rearrangement joins TRBV6-1 to TRBJ1-3, with D unclear. The V gene's germline CDR1 is MNHNS and CDR2 SASEGT. The CDR3 totals 15 residues. The V end was cut by 2 bases, the J end by 5 bases, with 13 bases between. The CDR3: CASSEPSRGRNTIYF. The CDR3 coding sequence is TGTGCCAGCAGTGAACCCTCTCGGGGTAGAAACACCATATATTTT.

The sample holds one count of this clone. An end of the junction does not agree with germline; a read error may underlie this. This rearrangement joins TRBV6-1 to TRBJ1-3; D is perhaps TRBD1 (5 bases). Germline CDR1 reads MNHNS; CDR2 reads SASEGT. The CDR3 has 16 amino acids. This CDR3 is CASSAREARGGSTIYF. The CDR3 bases are TGTGCCAGCAGTGCCCGGGAAGCTCGCGGGGGAAGCACCATATATTTT.

V usage is TRBV5-1 and J usage is TRBJ2-2, with 9 nucleotides matching TRBD2. The V and J ends lost 5 bases and 2 bases, in that order; junction bases with no gene match: 7. The CDR3 has 16 amino acids. The germline gives CDR1 SGHRS, CDR2 YFSETQ. The CDR3 DNA reads TGCGCCAGCAGTTCCAGCGGGAGGACTAACACCGGGGAGCTGTTTTTT. This sequence encodes CASSSSGRTNTGELFF. Combining the CDR3 with reference TRBV5-1 and TRBJ2-2 gives the whole variable domain KAGVTQTPRYLIKTRGQQVTLSCSPISGHRSVSWYQQTPGQGLQFLFEYFSETQRNKGNFPGRFSGRQFSNSRSEMNVSTLELGDSALYLCASSSSGRTNTGELFFGEGSRLTVL.

This clone was recorded once. The chain couples TRBV11-2 to TRBJ2-2, with no clear D. Trimming stripped 1 base from V and 3 bases from J, with 6 bases between. The CDR3 is 14 amino acids. Germline CDR1 reads SGHAT; CDR2 reads FQNNGV. CDR3 sequence: CASSLGAHTGELFF. For the CDR3, the DNA is TGTGCCAGCAGCTTAGGGGCCCACACCGGGGAGCTGTTTTTT.

The rearrangement links TRBV5-6 to TRBJ2-7; TRBD1 agrees at 12 bases. Germline loops: CDR1 SGHDT, CDR2 YYEEEE. The junction had 6 bases not matched to a gene; V was cut back by 4 bases and J by 4 bases. This CDR3 spans 15 amino acids. The CDR3: CASSLPGQGAYEQYF. The CDR3 region has the DNA TGTGCCAGCAGCCTTCCGGGACAGGGGGCATACGAGCAGTACTTC. The full variable domain, with the rest looked up from reference TRBV5-6 and TRBJ2-7, is DAGVTQSPTHLIKTRGQQVTLRCSPKSGHDTVSWYQQALGQGPQFIFQYYEEEERQRGNFPDRFSGHQFPNYSSELNVNALLLGDSALYLCASSLPGQGAYEQYFGPGTRLTVT.

On this clone itself: One end of the junction fails to match germline, which may point to a read error. The V and J genes are TRBV27 and TRBJ2-1; 12 bases align to TRBD1. Germline values: CDR1 MNHEY, CDR2 SMNVEV (reference sequence). This CDR3 spans 14 amino acids. The CDR3 DNA reads as TGTGCCAGCAGTCCCGGGACAGGGGGCCTTCTCAAGGTCTTC. The encoded protein is CASSPGTGGLLKVF.

This chain connects TRBV19 to TRBJ1-1; D is perhaps TRBD1 (6 bases). The V gene lost 1 base and the J gene lost 1 base, with 10 bases spanning the gap. Germline V gives CDR1 LNHDA, CDR2 SQIVND (reference sequence). The CDR3 sequence is 15 residues long. CDR3 sequence: CASSIGGTTNTEAFF. CDR3 sequence (DNA): TGTGCCAGTAGTATAGGTGGGACAACGAACACTGAAGCTTTCTTT.

The chain has TRBV5-1 and TRBJ1-1, with TRBD1 identical over 8 bases. Germline CDR1 SGHRS, CDR2 YFSETQ. The CDR3 has 16 residues. V lost 4 bases and J lost 2; bases outside the gene matches: 10. The CDR3 protein is CASSQVGQGINTEAFF. The CDR3 bases are TGCGCCAGCAGCCAGGTCGGACAGGGAATCAACACTGAAGCTTTCTTT.

V usage is TRBV19 and J usage is TRBJ2-7; 13 positions agree with TRBD2. Germline V CDR1 and CDR2: LNHDA, SQIVND (reference sequence). V was clipped by 3 bases and J by 1 base; unmatched bases: 9. CDR3 length equals 18 residues. This chain's CDR3 is CASSMQRLAGGQSYEQYF. The CDR3 region has the DNA TGTGCCAGTAGTATGCAAAGACTAGCGGGGGGCCAGTCCTACGAGCAGTACTTC.

The chain carries TRBV6-5 and TRBJ2-5, with 7 bases aligning to TRBD2. This CDR3 has 15 amino acids. Looked up from germline, CDR1 is MNHEY and CDR2 is SVGAGI. V lost 6 bases to trimming and J lost 5 bases; unmatched junction nucleotides: 12. Written as DNA, the CDR3 is TGTGCCAGCAGATCCCCCCGACGGGGGGAGGAGACCCAGTACTTC. Its translation: CASRSPRRGEETQYF.

In this sample, this clone turned up a few times. This chain links TRBV5-1 with TRBJ1-1, with 7 nucleotides matching TRBD1. J gave up 7 bases and V 4 bases, and 10 bases lay outside the gene matches. There are 14 residues in the CDR3. CDR1 is SGHRS and CDR2 is YFSETQ in the germline V gene. For the CDR3, the DNA is TGCGCCAGCAGCGAAACCACAGGGGTTCGTGAAGCTTTCTTT. Residues: CASSETTGVREAFF.

The chain links TRBV30 to TRBJ1-1, with TRBD1 as a possible D gene (5 bases). The CDR3 length is 13 residues. In germline, CDR1 is GTSNPN, CDR2 SVGIG (reference sequence). Trimming left V 0 bases short and J 8 bases short, with 13 bases between. DNA of the CDR3: TGTGCCTGGAGTGTATTTAGGGGCCGCGAAGCTTTCTTT. Its translation: CAWSVFRGREAFF.

The chain employs TRBV28 and TRBJ1-1; 9 nucleotides line up with TRBD1. The CDR3 consists of 13 residues. The V and J ends lost 6 bases and 3 bases, in that order; junction bases with no gene match: 2. CDR1 is MDHEN and CDR2 is SYDVKM in the germline V gene. In nucleotides, the CDR3 is TGTGCCAGCAGGGGACAGGGTCACACTGAAGCTTTCTTT. Translation: CASRGQGHTEAFF.

V and J are TRBV7-3 and TRBJ2-5; D perhaps matches TRBD1 (5 bases). The germline V gene encodes CDR1 SGHTA and CDR2 FQGTGA. V was cut by 0 bases and J by 9 bases, with 26 bases left in between. This CDR3 is built from 18 residues. CDR3 in amino acids: CASSLTPQQGVPDGSQYF. In DNA form, the CDR3 reads TGTGCCAGCAGCTTAACGCCGCAGCAGGGTGTTCCGGATGGATCCCAGTACTTC.

The gene calls are TRBV6-5 and TRBJ2-7; maybe TRBD2 (6 bases). The V gene's germline CDR1 is MNHEY and CDR2 SVGAGI. V gave up 8 bases and J gave up 7 bases, with 15 bases separating them. The CDR3 contains 12 residues. CDR3 bases: TGTGCCAGCCGCCGGGGGACTGGTGAGCAGTACTTC. Protein: CASRRGTGEQYF.

In DNA form, the CDR3 reads TGTGCCAGCAGCCCCGATAGCGGGGGCTCCTACAATGAGCAGTTCTTC. Residues: CASSPDSGGSYNEQFF. The chain joins TRBV7-2 to TRBJ2-1; 9 nucleotides agree with TRBD2. The J segment lost 0 bases and the V segment lost 5 bases, leaving 5 bases of the junction unmatched. Germline V gene lookup returns CDR1 SGHTA and CDR2 FQGNSA. The CDR3 spans 16 residues.

This clone appeared once. The chain carries TRBV29-1 and TRBJ2-7, with D possibly being TRBD2 (5 bases). The CDR3 has 14 residues. Germline CDR1 is SQVTM and CDR2 is ANQGSEA. The V end lost 6 bases, the J end lost 3 bases, and 18 bases lay between the germline ends. In DNA form, the CDR3 reads TGCAGCGTCAAAGCTAGCCGAGGAGGCTACGAGCAGTACTTC. It codes for CSVKASRGGYEQYF.

V is TRBV18 and J is TRBJ2-2; TRBD2 matches at 9 bases. The CDR3 extends over 20 amino acids. Trimming took 4 bases from V and 0 from J; bases not matched to a gene: 15. The germline V gene encodes CDR1 KGHSH and CDR2 LQKENI. The CDR3 loop is CASSLSRGVRLAANTGELFF. DNA for the CDR3: TGTGCCAGCTCACTCTCCCGGGGGGTCCGACTAGCGGCGAACACCGGGGAGCTGTTTTTT.

The chain has TRBV6-5 and TRBJ1-1; TRBD1 matches 7 bases. Per the germline V gene, CDR1 is MNHEY and CDR2 is SVGAGI. Trimming removed 5 bases from V and 2 bases from J; junction bases left unmatched: 5. CDR3 length equals 14 residues. DNA of the CDR3: TGTGCCAGCAGTGAGGCAGGGGGAAACACTGAAGCTTTCTTT. Its protein is CASSEAGGNTEAFF.